This T cell receptor beta chain stems from a study of T cell repertoires in cytomegalovirus infection. Study overall: As its CMV epitopes, the study selected recently identified HLA-C-restricted and well-studied HLA-B-restricted targets. Public signatures in TCR beta pointed to CMV infection and matching HLA type.

TCRdb reprocessed the reads via MiXCR and lists one record per CDR3 protein. The sample shows around 300,000 distinct CDR3 sequences, roughly 25% of them seen only once. Comment on this clonotype: Its target is not known.

This CDR3 spans 15 amino acids. Trimming shortened V by 5 bases and J by 0 bases, and 9 bases separated the two germline ends. Germline assignment: CDR1 SGHKS and CDR2 YYEKEE (reference sequence). Regarding the study as a whole: Identification of carriers of CMV plus the relevant HLA was achieved through cumulative public TCR beta family frequency. The ex vivo response was dominated by HLA-C-restricted CMV-specific TCR beta clonotypes.

The specimen was cultured PBMCs, collected from culture after CMV antigen stimulation. The V call is TRBV5-5, the J call TRBJ2-6, with D possibly being TRBD1 (5 bases). The TCR originated in a human donor in good health (CMV status not recorded). Some clones in this sample may be carry-over from other donors' samples. The CDR3: CASSIGDSGANVLTF. CDR3 DNA sequence: TGTGCCAGCAGTATAGGGGACTCTGGGGCCAACGTCCTGACTTTC.